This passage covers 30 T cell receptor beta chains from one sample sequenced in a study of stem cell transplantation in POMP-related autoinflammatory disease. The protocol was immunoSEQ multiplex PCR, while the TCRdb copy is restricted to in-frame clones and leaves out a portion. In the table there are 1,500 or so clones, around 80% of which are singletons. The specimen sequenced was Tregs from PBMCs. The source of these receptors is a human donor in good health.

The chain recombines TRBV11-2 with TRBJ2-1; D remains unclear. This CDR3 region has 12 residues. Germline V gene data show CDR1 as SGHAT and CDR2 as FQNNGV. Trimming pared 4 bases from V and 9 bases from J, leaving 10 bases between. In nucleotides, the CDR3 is TGTGCCAGCAGCTCAGGACGGAGTGAGCAGTTCTTC. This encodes CASSSGRSEQFF.

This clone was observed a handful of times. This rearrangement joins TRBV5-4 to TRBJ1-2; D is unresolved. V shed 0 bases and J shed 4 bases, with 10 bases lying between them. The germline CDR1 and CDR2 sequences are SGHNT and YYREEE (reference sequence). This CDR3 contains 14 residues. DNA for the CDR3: TGTGCCAGCAGCTTGGCCGGCACTGCCTATGGCTACACCTTC. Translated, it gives CASSLAGTAYGYTF.

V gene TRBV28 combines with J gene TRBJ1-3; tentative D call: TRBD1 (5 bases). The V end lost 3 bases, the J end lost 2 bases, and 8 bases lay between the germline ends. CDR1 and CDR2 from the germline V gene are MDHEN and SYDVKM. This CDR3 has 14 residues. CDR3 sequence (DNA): TGTGCCAGCAGTTTTTCGGGGGCTGGAAACACCATATATTTT. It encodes CASSFSGAGNTIYF.

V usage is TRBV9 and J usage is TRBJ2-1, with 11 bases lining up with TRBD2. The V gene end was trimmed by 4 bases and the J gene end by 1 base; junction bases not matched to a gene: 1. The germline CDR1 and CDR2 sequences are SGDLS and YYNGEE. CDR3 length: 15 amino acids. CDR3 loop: CASSTSGSSYNEQFF. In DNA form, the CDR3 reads TGTGCCAGCAGCACTAGCGGGAGTTCCTACAATGAGCAGTTCTTC.

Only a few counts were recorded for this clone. CDR3 sequence: CASSLVGGRYEQYF. DNA of the CDR3: TGTGCCAGCAGCTTAGTCGGGGGTAGATACGAGCAGTACTTC. This sequence joins TRBV11-2 and TRBJ2-7, with a weak D call TRBD2 (6 bases). This CDR3 has 14 amino acids. Trimming removed 1 base at V and 4 bases at J, with 11 bases between. CDR1 SGHAT and CDR2 FQNNGV come from the germline V gene.

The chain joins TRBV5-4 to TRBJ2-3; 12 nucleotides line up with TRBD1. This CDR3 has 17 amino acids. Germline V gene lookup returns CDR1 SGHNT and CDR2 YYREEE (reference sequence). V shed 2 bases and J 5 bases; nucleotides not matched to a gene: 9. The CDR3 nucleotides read TGTGCCAGCAGCTTTGGCATAGGGACAGGGGGCGGAGATACGCAGTATTTT. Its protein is CASSFGIGTGGGDTQYF.

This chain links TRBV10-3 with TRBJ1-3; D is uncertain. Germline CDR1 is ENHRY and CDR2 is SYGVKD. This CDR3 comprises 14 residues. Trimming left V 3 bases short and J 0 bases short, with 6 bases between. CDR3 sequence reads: CAISEGFSGNTIYF. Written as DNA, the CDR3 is TGTGCCATCAGTGAAGGGTTCTCTGGAAACACCATATATTTT.

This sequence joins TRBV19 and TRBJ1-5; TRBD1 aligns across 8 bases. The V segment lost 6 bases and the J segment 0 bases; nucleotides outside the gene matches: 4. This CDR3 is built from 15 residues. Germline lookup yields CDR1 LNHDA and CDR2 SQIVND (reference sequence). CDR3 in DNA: TGTGCCAGTAGGAGGACAGGGACTAGCAATCAGCCCCAGCATTTT. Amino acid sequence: CASRRTGTSNQPQHF.

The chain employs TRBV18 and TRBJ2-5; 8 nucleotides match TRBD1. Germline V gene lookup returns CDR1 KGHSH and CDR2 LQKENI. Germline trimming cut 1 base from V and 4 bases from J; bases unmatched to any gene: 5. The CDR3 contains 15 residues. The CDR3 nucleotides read TGTGCCAGCTCACCACGGACAGGGTTGGGAGAGACCCAGTACTTC. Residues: CASSPRTGLGETQYF. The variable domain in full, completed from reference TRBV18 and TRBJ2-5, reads NAGVMQNPRHLVRRRGQEARLRCSPMKGHSHVYWYRQLPEEGLKFMVYLQKENIIDESGMPKERFSAEFPKEGPSILRIQQVVRGDSAAYFCASSPRTGLGETQYFGPGTRLLVL.

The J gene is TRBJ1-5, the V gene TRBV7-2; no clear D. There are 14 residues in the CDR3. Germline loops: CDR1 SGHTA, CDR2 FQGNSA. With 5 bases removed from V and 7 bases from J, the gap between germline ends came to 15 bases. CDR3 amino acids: CASSPIGVGQPQHF. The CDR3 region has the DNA TGTGCCAGCAGCCCCATCGGGGTGGGGCAGCCCCAGCATTTT.

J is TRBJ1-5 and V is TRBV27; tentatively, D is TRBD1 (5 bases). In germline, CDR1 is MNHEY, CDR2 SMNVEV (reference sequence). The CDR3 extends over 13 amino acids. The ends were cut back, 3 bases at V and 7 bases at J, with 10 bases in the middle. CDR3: CASSFSGLQPQHF. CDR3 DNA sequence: TGTGCCAGCAGTTTTTCGGGACTCCAGCCCCAGCATTTT.

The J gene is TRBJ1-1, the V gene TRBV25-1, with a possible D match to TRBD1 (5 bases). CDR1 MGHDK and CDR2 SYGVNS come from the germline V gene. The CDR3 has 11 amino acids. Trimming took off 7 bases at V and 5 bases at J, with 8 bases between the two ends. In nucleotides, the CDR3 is TGTGCCAGCAAGCAGGGAACTGAAGCTTTCTTT. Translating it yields CASKQGTEAFF. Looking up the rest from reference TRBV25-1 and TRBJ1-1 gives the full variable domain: EADIYQTPRYLVIGTGKKITLECSQTMGHDKMYWYQQDPGMELHLIHYSYGVNSTEKGDLSSESTVSRIRTEHFPLTLESARPSHTSQYLCASKQGTEAFFGQGTRLTVV.

CDR3 residues: CASSQLDMGLSGNTIYF. The CDR3 DNA is TGCGCCAGCAGCCAACTGGATATGGGCCTCTCTGGAAACACCATATATTTT. This chain links TRBV4-1 with TRBJ1-3, with D uncertain. Germline V gene sequence: CDR1 MGHRA, CDR2 YSYEKL. This CDR3 has 17 amino acids. V was pared by 2 bases and J by 0 bases, with 14 bases between.

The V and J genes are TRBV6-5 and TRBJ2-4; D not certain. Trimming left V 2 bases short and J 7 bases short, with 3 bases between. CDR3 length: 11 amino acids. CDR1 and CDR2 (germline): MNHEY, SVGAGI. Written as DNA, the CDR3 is TGTGCCAGCAGTTACGGTAACATTCAGTACTTC. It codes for CASSYGNIQYF.

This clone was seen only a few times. The CDR3 loop reads CASSPGTATEAFF. The CDR3 DNA reads TGTGCCAGCAGCCCTGGGACAGCCACTGAAGCTTTCTTT. V and J are TRBV7-3 and TRBJ1-1; 7 positions agree with TRBD1. Germline CDR1 and CDR2: SGHTA and FQGTGA. With 5 bases clipped from V and 4 bases from J, the junction kept 4 bases outside the gene matches. The CDR3 runs 13 residues.

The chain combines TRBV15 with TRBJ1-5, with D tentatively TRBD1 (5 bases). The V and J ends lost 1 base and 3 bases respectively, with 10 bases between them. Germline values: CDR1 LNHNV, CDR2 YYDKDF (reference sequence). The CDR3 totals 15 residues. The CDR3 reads CATSRAWGLNQPQHF. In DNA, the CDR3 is TGTGCCACCAGCAGAGCTTGGGGCCTCAATCAGCCCCAGCATTTT.

The CDR3 protein is CSVGRGQDSPNGYTF. As DNA, the CDR3 is TGCAGCGTTGGGCGGGGGCAGGACTCCCCTAATGGCTACACCTTC. V is TRBV29-1 and J is TRBJ1-2, with a weak D call TRBD1 (6 bases). The ends were cut back, 4 bases at V and 6 bases at J, with 21 bases in the middle. Germline V CDR1 and CDR2: SQVTM, ANQGSEA. This CDR3 contains 15 residues.

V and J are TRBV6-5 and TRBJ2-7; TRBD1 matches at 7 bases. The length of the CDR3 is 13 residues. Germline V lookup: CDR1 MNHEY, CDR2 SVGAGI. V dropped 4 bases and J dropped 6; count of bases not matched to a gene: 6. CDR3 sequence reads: CASSSDRDREQYF. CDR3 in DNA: TGTGCCAGCAGTTCCGACAGGGACCGCGAGCAGTACTTC.

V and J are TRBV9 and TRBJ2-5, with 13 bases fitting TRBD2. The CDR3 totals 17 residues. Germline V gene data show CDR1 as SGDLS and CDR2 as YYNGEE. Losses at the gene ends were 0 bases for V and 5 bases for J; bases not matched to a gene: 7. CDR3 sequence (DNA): TGTGCCAGCAGCGTAGGAACTAGCGGGGGGGCCCTCGAGACCCAGTACTTC. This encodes CASSVGTSGGALETQYF.

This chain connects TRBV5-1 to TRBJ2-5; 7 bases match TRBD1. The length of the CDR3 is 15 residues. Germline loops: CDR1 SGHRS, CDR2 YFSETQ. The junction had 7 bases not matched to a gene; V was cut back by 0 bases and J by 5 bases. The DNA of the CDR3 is TGCGCCAGCAGCTTGGGGACAGGAAAGGGGGAGACCCAGTACTTC. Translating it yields CASSLGTGKGETQYF.

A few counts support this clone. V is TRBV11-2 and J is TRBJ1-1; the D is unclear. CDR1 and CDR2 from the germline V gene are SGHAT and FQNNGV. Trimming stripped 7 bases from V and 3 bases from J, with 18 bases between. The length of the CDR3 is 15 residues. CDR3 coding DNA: TGTGCCAGCAACTATATTGGAGGGCGGGACACTGAAGCTTTCTTT. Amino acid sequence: CASNYIGGRDTEAFF.

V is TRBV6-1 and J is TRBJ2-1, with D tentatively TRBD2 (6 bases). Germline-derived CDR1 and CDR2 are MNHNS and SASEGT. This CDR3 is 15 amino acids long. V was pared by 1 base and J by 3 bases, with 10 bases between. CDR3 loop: CASSEVRGNYNEQFF. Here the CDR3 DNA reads TGTGCCAGCAGTGAAGTACGCGGGAACTACAATGAGCAGTTCTTC.

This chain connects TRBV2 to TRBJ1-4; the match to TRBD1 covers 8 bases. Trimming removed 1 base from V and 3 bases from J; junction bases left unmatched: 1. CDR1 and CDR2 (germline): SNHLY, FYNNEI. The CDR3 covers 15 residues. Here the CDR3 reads CASSEETGANEKLFF. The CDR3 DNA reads TGTGCCAGCAGTGAAGAGACAGGGGCTAATGAAAAACTGTTTTTT.

The CDR3 loop is CASSTDQSGTQYF. CDR3 DNA: TGTGCCAGCAGCACAGACCAGTCTGGGACCCAGTACTTC. The chain joins TRBV7-2 to TRBJ2-5; D unclear. The CDR3 sequence is 13 residues long. Per the germline V gene, CDR1 is SGHTA and CDR2 is FQGNSA. Trimming took off 5 bases at V and 7 bases at J, with 14 bases between the two ends.

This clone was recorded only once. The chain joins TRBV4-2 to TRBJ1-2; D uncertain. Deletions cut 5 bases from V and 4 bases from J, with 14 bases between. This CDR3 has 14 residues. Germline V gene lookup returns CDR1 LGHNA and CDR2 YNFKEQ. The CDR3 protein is CASSLAGTAYGYTF. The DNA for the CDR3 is TGTGCCAGCAGCTTGGCCGGCACTGCCTATGGCTACACCTTC.

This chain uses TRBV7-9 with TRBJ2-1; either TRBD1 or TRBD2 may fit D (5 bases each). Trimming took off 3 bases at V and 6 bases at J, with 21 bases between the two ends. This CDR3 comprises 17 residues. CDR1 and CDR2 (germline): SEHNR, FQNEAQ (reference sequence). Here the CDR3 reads CASSFPPPGRGLNEQFF. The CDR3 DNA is TGTGCCAGCAGCTTCCCCCCCCCGGGACGAGGCCTCAATGAGCAGTTCTTC.

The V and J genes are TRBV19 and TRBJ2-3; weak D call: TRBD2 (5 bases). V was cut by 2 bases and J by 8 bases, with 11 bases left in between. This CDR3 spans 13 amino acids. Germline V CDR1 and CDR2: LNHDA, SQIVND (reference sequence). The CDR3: CASSISTAGTQYF. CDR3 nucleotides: TGTGCCAGTAGTATATCGACTGCGGGTACGCAGTATTTT.

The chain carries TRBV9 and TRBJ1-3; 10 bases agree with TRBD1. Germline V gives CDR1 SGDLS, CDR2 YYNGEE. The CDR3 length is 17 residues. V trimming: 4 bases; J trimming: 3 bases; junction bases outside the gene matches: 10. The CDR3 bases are TGTGCCAGCAGCCTAGCCCCGACAGGGGGCATTGGAAACACCATATATTTT. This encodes CASSLAPTGGIGNTIYF.

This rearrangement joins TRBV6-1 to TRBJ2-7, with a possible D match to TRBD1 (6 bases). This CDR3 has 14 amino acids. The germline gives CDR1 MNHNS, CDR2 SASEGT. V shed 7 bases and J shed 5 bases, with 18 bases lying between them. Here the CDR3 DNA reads TGTGCCAGCACCCACGCGACAGGTCTGCACGAGCAGTACTTC. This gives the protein CASTHATGLHEQYF.

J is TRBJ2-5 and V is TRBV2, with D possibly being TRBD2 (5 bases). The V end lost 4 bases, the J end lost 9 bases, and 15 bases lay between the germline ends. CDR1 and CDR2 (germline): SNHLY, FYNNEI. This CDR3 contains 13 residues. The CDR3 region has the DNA TGTGCCAGCAGTGCAGACTACCGTGGGGCCCAGTACTTC. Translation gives CASSADYRGAQYF.